The rows below give T cell receptor beta chains drawn from one sample of a study of T cells in tuberculosis. Assay: immunoSEQ multiplex PCR; the TCRdb copy retains only in-frame clones and omits some. Of about 37,000 clones in the sample, 75% to 95% are singletons; the top ten hold about 2.4%. The specimen comprised PBMCs, sampled at tuberculosis diagnosis. All receptors derive from an adult with tuberculosis. Each CDR3 is given with its conserved first and last residue. D genes are given only for firm matches. The listing skips clone size in some rows; elsewhere it reads once, few, many or a size class.

.,TRBV18,.,TRBJ1-1,CASSPRGKEDTEAFF,TGTGCCAGCTCACCCAGGGGAAAGGAGGACACTGAAGCTTTCTTT
TRBD1,TRBV5-4,.,TRBJ1-1,CASSPDRGGAFF,TGTGCCAGCAGCCCGGACAGGGGTGGGGCTTTCTTT
.,TRBV6-1,.,TRBJ2-7,CASTFGGSIYEQYF,TGTGCCAGCACCTTTGGGGGGTCAATCTACGAGCAGTACTTC
.,TRBV25-1,.,TRBJ2-3,CASHSSESTDTQYF,TGTGCCAGCCATTCTAGCGAAAGCACAGATACGCAGTATTTT
.,TRBV7-8,.,TRBJ1-5,CASSLGPSGPQHF,TGTGCCAGCAGCTTAGGACCAAGCGGCCCCCAGCATTTT
TRBD1,TRBV5-1,.,TRBJ1-2,CASSWTGAGDGYTF,TGCGCCAGCAGCTGGACAGGGGCCGGGGATGGCTACACCTTC
TRBD1,TRBV5-1,.,TRBJ2-3,CASSLADRDTDTQYF,TGCGCCAGCAGCTTGGCCGACAGGGACACAGATACGCAGTATTTT
.,TRBV5-6,.,TRBJ1-5,CASRVQGDNQPQHF,TGTGCCAGCAGGGTACAGGGAGACAATCAGCCCCAGCATTTT
TRBD2,TRBV4-1,.,TRBJ2-1,CASSQDLAGGDEQFF,TGCGCCAGCAGCCAAGATCTAGCGGGGGGGGATGAGCAGTTCTTC
.,TRBV28,.,TRBJ2-1,CASSLSLREAGQSSYNEQFF,TGTGCCAGCAGTTTATCTTTAAGGGAGGCCGGTCAAAGCTCCTACAATGAGCAGTTCTTC
.,TRBV19,once,TRBJ2-1,CASSISRRVIGDNEQFF,TGTGCCAGTAGTATCAGCAGAAGGGTAATCGGGGACAATGAGCAGTTCTTC
.,TRBV6-5,once,TRBJ2-1,CASSYVPGVLGNEQFF,TGTGCCAGCAGTTACGTCCCAGGGGTGCTCGGCAATGAGCAGTTCTTC
.,TRBV7-2,once,TRBJ2-2,CASSLVRGDRELFF,TGTGCCAGCAGCTTAGTAAGAGGAGACCGGGAGCTGTTTTTT
TRBD1,TRBV10-1,few,TRBJ1-1,CASSYTRDRGLTEAFF,TGCGCCAGCAGTTACACCCGGGACAGGGGGCTCACTGAAGCTTTCTTT
.,TRBV9,.,TRBJ1-1,CASSVAPNTEAFF,TGTGCCAGCAGCGTAGCTCCGAACACTGAAGCTTTCTTT
TRBD1,TRBV6-5,.,TRBJ1-2,CASSADRGANYGYTF,TGTGCCAGCAGTGCCGACAGGGGGGCTAACTATGGCTACACCTTC
TRBD1,TRBV19,.,TRBJ2-7,CARQWRGTGAVHEQYF,TGTGCCAGACAGTGGCGGGGGACAGGGGCTGTCCACGAGCAGTACTTC
TRBD1,TRBV15,.,TRBJ1-6,CATSSRGQGISPLHF,TGTGCCACCAGCTCCCGGGGACAGGGGATTTCACCCCTCCACTTT
TRBD2,TRBV2,.,TRBJ2-5,CASSEGASGEWGQETQYF,TGTGCCAGCAGTGAAGGGGCTAGCGGGGAATGGGGCCAAGAGACCCAGTACTTC
TRBD2,TRBV6-1,.,TRBJ2-1,CASSEALGAGGDEQFF,TGTGCCAGCAGTGAAGCTTTGGGAGCGGGGGGTGATGAGCAGTTCTTC